The 27 T cell receptor beta chains in this list originate from one sample, sequenced in a study of blood T cell repertoires in COVID-19. Repertoires were generated with immunoSEQ multiplex PCR, while TCRdb's copy carries only in-frame clones and drops some. The data show some 200,000 clones, 80% to 90% seen once. What was sequenced was peripheral blood. The receptors stem from a woman in her fifties or sixties with COVID-19, enrolled during active disease.

The chain combines TRBV5-1 with TRBJ2-7, with D uncertain. Looked up from germline, CDR1 is SGHRS and CDR2 is YFSETQ. V was trimmed by 4 bases and J by 7 bases, leaving 9 bases between them. The CDR3 totals 11 residues. CDR3: CASSANWEQYF. The CDR3 DNA reads as TGCGCCAGCAGCGCGAACTGGGAGCAGTACTTC.

The V gene is TRBV10-1, the J gene TRBJ2-7; possible D gene TRBD2, 6 bases. Trimming removed 4 bases from V and 5 bases from J, with 18 bases in between. CDR1 and CDR2 from the germline V gene are WNHNN and SYGVQD (reference sequence). The CDR3 length is 15 residues. CDR3 loop: CASSGQRAGLDEQYF. Here the CDR3 DNA reads TGCGCCAGCAGTGGGCAGCGGGCCGGGTTGGACGAGCAGTACTTC.

The chain carries TRBV27 and TRBJ2-3; a possible D gene is TRBD1 (7 bases). This CDR3 has 16 residues. V was pared by 3 bases and J by 2 bases, with 15 bases between. Germline V lookup: CDR1 MNHEY, CDR2 SMNVEV (reference sequence). CDR3 DNA: TGTGCCAGCAGTTTTCGACAGGGACTTGTCACAGATACGCAGTATTTT. Protein sequence: CASSFRQGLVTDTQYF.

The J gene is TRBJ2-7, the V gene TRBV27, with 7 bases that match TRBD1. The CDR3 extends over 14 amino acids. Germline assignment: CDR1 MNHEY and CDR2 SMNVEV (reference sequence). J was trimmed by 3 bases and V by 4 bases; bases with no gene match: 6. This chain's CDR3 is CASSSGQLNYEQYF. The CDR3 nucleotides read TGTGCCAGCAGTTCGGGACAGTTAAACTACGAGCAGTACTTC.

This clone was seen a single time. This chain connects TRBV12-3 or TRBV12-4 to TRBJ2-7; no clear D gene. The CDR3 totals 13 residues. V was clipped by 3 bases and J by 1 base, with 7 bases between them. This chain's CDR3 is CASSLGISYEQYF. CDR3 DNA sequence: TGTGCCAGCAGTTTGGGCATTTCCTACGAGCAGTACTTC.

The chain links TRBV7-8 to TRBJ1-2, with unresolved D. The V gene's germline CDR1 is SGHVS and CDR2 FQNEAQ. The CDR3 has 14 residues. The V gene lost 5 bases and the J gene lost 4 bases, with 14 bases spanning the gap. The CDR3 spells CASSPMRSGYGYTF. Written as DNA, the CDR3 is TGTGCCAGCAGCCCCATGAGGAGCGGCTATGGCTACACCTTC.

This chain uses TRBV12-3 or TRBV12-4 with TRBJ2-7, with D unresolved. The CDR3 spans 11 residues. The ends were cut back, 6 bases at V and 4 bases at J, with 7 bases in the middle. This CDR3 is CASSSGYEQYF. The CDR3 nucleotides read TGTGCCAGCAGCTCCGGGTACGAGCAGTACTTC.

The chain links TRBV21-1 to TRBJ2-1; TRBD1 is the table's D call and was not checked against the DNA. TRBV21-1 is deemed a pseudogene. The CDR3 loop spans 15 amino acids. The CDR3 is CASSKLGQAYNEQFF. The CDR3 nucleotides read TGTGCCAGCAGCAAACTGGGACAGGCCTACAATGAGCAGTTCTTC.

CDR3 protein: CASRTSGLAYNEQFF. The CDR3 DNA is TGTGCCAGCAGGACTAGCGGGCTTGCCTACAATGAGCAGTTCTTC. This rearrangement joins TRBV6-5 to TRBJ2-1; 10 bases are shared with TRBD2. Per the germline V gene, CDR1 is MNHEY and CDR2 is SVGAGI. The CDR3 length is 15 residues. The J segment lost 2 bases and the V segment lost 6 bases, leaving 4 bases of the junction unmatched.

The V and J genes are TRBV7-9 and TRBJ1-1, with D perhaps matching TRBD1 (6 bases). Germline lookup yields CDR1 SEHNR and CDR2 FQNEAQ (reference sequence). The ends were cut back, 9 bases at V and 1 base at J, with 9 bases in the middle. This CDR3 has 12 amino acids. CDR3 sequence: CASQGSNTEAFF. The CDR3 DNA follows: TGTGCCAGTCAGGGGTCGAACACTGAAGCTTTCTTT.

The V gene is TRBV28, the J gene TRBJ1-1; no clear D gene. The CDR3 runs 16 residues. Per germline, CDR1 MDHEN and CDR2 SYDVKM. Trimming removed 3 bases at V and 3 bases at J, with 17 bases between. The CDR3: CASSFYGGREDTEAFF. The CDR3 coding sequence is TGTGCCAGCAGTTTCTATGGAGGGCGGGAGGACACTGAAGCTTTCTTT.

The chain combines TRBV28 with TRBJ1-5; TRBD1 matches at 7 bases. Germline CDR1 and CDR2: MDHEN and SYDVKM. The CDR3 is made up of 15 amino acids. J was trimmed by 3 bases and V by 3 bases; bases with no gene match: 5. The CDR3 here is CASSFVGGANQPQHF. In DNA form, the CDR3 reads TGTGCCAGCAGTTTCGTAGGGGGCGCCAATCAGCCCCAGCATTTT.

The chain recombines TRBV19 with TRBJ2-3; D perhaps matches TRBD1 (5 bases). Germline CDR1 and CDR2: LNHDA and SQIVND (reference sequence). V lost 5 bases and J 3 bases, leaving 12 bases between the germline ends. This CDR3 contains 14 residues. The CDR3 here is CASSSSRQTDTQYF. CDR3 DNA sequence: TGTGCCAGTAGTTCAAGCCGACAGACAGATACGCAGTATTTT.

A single count supports this clone. The gene calls are TRBV14 and TRBJ2-5, with TRBD2 matching over 7 bases. This CDR3 has 14 amino acids. The J segment lost 4 bases and the V segment lost 4 bases, leaving 6 bases of the junction unmatched. CDR1 is SGHDN and CDR2 is FVKESK in the germline V gene. The CDR3 is CASSLGLGTETQYF. The CDR3 nucleotides are TGTGCCAGCAGCCTCGGACTAGGAACAGAGACCCAGTACTTC.

This chain uses TRBV4-3 with TRBJ1-2; D call uncertain. The V end lost 1 base, the J end lost 8 bases, and 11 bases lay between the germline ends. The CDR3 spans 13 residues. CDR1 is LGHNA, CDR2 YSLEER, per germline. CDR3 loop: CASSQAGVVGYTF. CDR3 sequence (DNA): TGCGCCAGCAGCCAAGCGGGAGTTGTGGGCTACACCTTC.

The CDR3 region has the DNA TGTGCCAGTAGTATGAAGGGGGTAGGTGAGCAGTTCTTC. This gives the protein CASSMKGVGEQFF. The J gene is TRBJ2-1, the V gene TRBV19; maybe TRBD1 (6 bases). The CDR3 runs 13 residues. Germline V gene lookup returns CDR1 LNHDA and CDR2 SQIVND (reference sequence). Trimming cost V 3 bases and J 9 bases, with 12 bases left between them.

The chain carries TRBV28 and TRBJ1-3; D gene uncertain. The CDR3 contains 14 residues. Trimming cost V 7 bases and J 2 bases, with 12 bases left between them. Germline V lookup: CDR1 MDHEN, CDR2 SYDVKM. The chain's CDR3 is CASTPQRTGNTIYF. For the CDR3, the DNA is TGTGCCAGCACTCCCCAGCGCACTGGAAACACCATATATTTT.

This clone was seen once. CDR3 amino acids: CSVDGGQGVSGANVLTF. The CDR3 region has the DNA TGCAGCGTTGATGGGGGACAGGGCGTCTCTGGGGCCAACGTCCTGACTTTC. V gene TRBV29-1 combines with J gene TRBJ2-6; TRBD1 aligns across 9 bases. The germline gives CDR1 SQVTM, CDR2 ANQGSEA. The CDR3 totals 17 residues. The trim removed 3 bases at V and 0 bases at J, leaving 6 bases unmatched.

The rearrangement links TRBV6-2 or TRBV6-3 to TRBJ2-5; 10 nucleotides align to TRBD2. The V gene's germline CDR1 is MNHEY and CDR2 SVGEGT. The CDR3 has 14 amino acids. V lost 4 bases and J lost 2; bases outside the gene matches: 1. This CDR3 reads CASSSLAGQETQYF. CDR3 bases: TGTGCCAGCAGTTCACTAGCGGGACAAGAGACCCAGTACTTC.

The CDR3 nucleotides are TGTGCCAGCAGCTTAAGGACAGGGGTCGAAAAACTGTTTTTT. It codes for CASSLRTGVEKLFF. V and J are TRBV11-3 and TRBJ1-4, with 9 bases identical to TRBD1. The germline V gene has CDR1 SGHNT and CDR2 YENEEA. Unmatched junction bases numbered 3, after V lost 2 bases and J lost 8 bases. This CDR3 comprises 14 residues.

J is TRBJ2-6 and V is TRBV29-1; D remains ambiguous. In germline, CDR1 is SQVTM, CDR2 ANQGSEA. The CDR3 extends over 14 amino acids. V gave up 3 bases and J gave up 0 bases, with 6 bases separating them. CDR3 residues: CSVDQNSGANVLTF. CDR3 nucleotides: TGCAGCGTTGATCAGAACTCTGGGGCCAACGTCCTGACTTTC.

V usage is TRBV5-6 and J usage is TRBJ2-1; D gene ambiguous. The V gene lost 0 bases and the J gene lost 6 bases, with 7 bases spanning the gap. CDR3 length equals 13 residues. Germline V lookup: CDR1 SGHDT, CDR2 YYEEEE. The CDR3 is CASSLVYGNEQFF. The CDR3 DNA is TGTGCCAGCAGCTTGGTTTACGGCAATGAGCAGTTCTTC.

The chain uses TRBV11-3 and TRBJ2-7; 8 nucleotides line up with TRBD1. The germline V gene encodes CDR1 SGHNT and CDR2 YENEEA. This CDR3 has 15 residues. The trim removed 1 base at V and 1 base at J, leaving 3 bases unmatched. CDR3 protein: CASSLGRGLSYEQYF. CDR3 nucleotide sequence: TGTGCCAGCAGCTTAGGCAGGGGGCTTTCCTACGAGCAGTACTTC.

V and J are TRBV18 and TRBJ2-1; 12 nucleotides match TRBD2. CDR3 length: 15 amino acids. The V gene end was trimmed by 3 bases and the J gene end by 9 bases; junction bases not matched to a gene: 6. Germline values: CDR1 KGHSH, CDR2 LQKENI. The CDR3, as DNA: TGTGCCAGCTCACCTCCTAGCGGGAGGGCCCGTGAGCAGTTCTTC. Its translation: CASSPPSGRAREQFF.

This clone was picked up one time. The chain recombines TRBV19 with TRBJ2-5; 7 bases map to TRBD1. The CDR3 runs 16 residues. Germline loops: CDR1 LNHDA, CDR2 SQIVND (reference sequence). V gave up 7 bases and J gave up 12 bases; unmatched junction bases: 23. CDR3 nucleotides: TGTGCCAGTACCCCCACACTCGGGACAGCCCCTCGGGGAGAGTACTTC. Translating gives CASTPTLGTAPRGEYF.

The chain joins TRBV30 to TRBJ2-2; the D gene is possibly TRBD1 (5 bases). This CDR3 spans 14 amino acids. Trimming removed 4 bases at V and 4 bases at J, with 13 bases between. Germline V gene lookup returns CDR1 GTSNPN and CDR2 SVGIG (reference sequence). This CDR3 reads CAWMYRGITGELFF. Written as DNA, the CDR3 is TGTGCCTGGATGTATAGGGGAATCACCGGGGAGCTGTTTTTT.

This chain joins TRBV30 and TRBJ2-3; 8 bases align to TRBD1. CDR1 and CDR2 from the germline V gene are GTSNPN and SVGIG (reference sequence). This CDR3 spans 15 amino acids. Trimming took 2 bases from V and 2 from J; bases not matched to a gene: 6. The CDR3 DNA follows: TGTGCCTGGAGTAAAGGACAGGGCCACACAGATACGCAGTATTTT. This sequence encodes CAWSKGQGHTDTQYF.